Described below is a single T cell receptor beta chain sequence and its context. These data belong to a study of blood T cells in healthy people across ages. The germline gives CDR1 SGDLS, CDR2 YYNGEE. The CDR3 has 15 residues. With 3 bases removed from V and 6 bases from J, the gap between germline ends came to 17 bases. Using a J-beta primer mix together with a sample-barcoded 5' primer, a second PCR was run for about 6 to 11 cycles. TCRdb re-analysed the 5' RACE reads in MiXCR, keeping a single row per CDR3 protein. The top ten clones hold around 18% of a sample with over a million distinct CDR3 sequences, around 45% of them seen once.

This rearrangement joins TRBV9 to TRBJ2-3; D is perhaps TRBD2 (6 bases). This receptor was identified in a woman aged 55-69 years in good health. The sample taken for sequencing was blood. For the CDR3, the DNA is TGTGCCAGCAGCGCGCTAGCGCCACGGCGGGATACGCAGTATTTT. Its translation is CASSALAPRRDTQYF.